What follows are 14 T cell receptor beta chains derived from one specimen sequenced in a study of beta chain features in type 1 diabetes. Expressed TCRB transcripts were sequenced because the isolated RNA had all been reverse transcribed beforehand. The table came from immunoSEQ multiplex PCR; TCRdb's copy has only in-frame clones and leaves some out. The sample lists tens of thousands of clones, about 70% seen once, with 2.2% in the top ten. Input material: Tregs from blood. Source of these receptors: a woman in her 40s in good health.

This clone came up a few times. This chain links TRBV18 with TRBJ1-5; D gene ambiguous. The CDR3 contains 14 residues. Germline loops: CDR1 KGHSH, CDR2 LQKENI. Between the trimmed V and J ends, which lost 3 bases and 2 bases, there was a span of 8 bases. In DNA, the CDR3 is TGTGCCAGCTCACCGAGCGGGGGCAATCAGCCCCAGCATTTT. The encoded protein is CASSPSGGNQPQHF.

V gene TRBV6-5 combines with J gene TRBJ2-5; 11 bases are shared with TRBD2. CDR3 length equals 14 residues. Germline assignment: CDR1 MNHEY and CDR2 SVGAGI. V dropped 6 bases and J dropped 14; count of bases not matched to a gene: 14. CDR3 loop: CASSPTSGGFFIYF. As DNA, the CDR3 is TGTGCCAGCAGCCCTACTAGCGGGGGTTTCTTTATTTACTTC.

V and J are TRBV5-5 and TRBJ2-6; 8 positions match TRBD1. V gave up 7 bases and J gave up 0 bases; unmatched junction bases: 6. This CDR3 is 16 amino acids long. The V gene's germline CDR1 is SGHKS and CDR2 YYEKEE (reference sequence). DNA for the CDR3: TGTGCCAGCGCGGGACAGGCGTTCTCTGGGGCCAACGTCCTGACTTTC. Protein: CASAGQAFSGANVLTF.

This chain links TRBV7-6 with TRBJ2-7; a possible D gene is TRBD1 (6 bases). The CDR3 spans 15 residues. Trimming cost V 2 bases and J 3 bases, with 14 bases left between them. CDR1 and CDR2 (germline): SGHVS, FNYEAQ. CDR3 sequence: CASSLRQGTLYEQYF. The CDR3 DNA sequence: TGTGCCAGCAGCTTACGGCAGGGGACCCTCTACGAGCAGTACTTC.

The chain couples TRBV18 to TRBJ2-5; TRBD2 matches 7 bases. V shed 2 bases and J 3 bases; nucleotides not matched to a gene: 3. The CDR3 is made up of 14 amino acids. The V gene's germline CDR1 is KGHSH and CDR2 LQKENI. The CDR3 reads CASSPTSGEETQYF. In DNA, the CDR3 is TGTGCCAGCTCACCAACCAGCGGGGAAGAGACCCAGTACTTC.

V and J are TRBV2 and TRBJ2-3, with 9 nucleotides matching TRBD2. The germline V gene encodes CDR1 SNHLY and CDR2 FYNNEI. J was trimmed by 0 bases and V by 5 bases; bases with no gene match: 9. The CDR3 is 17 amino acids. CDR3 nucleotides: TGTGCCAGCAGTTCTTTTAGCGGGGGCCTCAGCACAGATACGCAGTATTTT. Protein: CASSSFSGGLSTDTQYF.

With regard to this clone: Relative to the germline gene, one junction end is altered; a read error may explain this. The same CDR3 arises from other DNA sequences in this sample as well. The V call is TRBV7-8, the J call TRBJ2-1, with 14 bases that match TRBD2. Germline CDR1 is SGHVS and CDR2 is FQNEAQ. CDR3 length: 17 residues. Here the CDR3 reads CASSFRGGLAGDDEQFF. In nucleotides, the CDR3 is TGCGCCAGCAGCTTCCGGGGGGGACTAGCGGGGGATGATGAGCAGTTCTTC.

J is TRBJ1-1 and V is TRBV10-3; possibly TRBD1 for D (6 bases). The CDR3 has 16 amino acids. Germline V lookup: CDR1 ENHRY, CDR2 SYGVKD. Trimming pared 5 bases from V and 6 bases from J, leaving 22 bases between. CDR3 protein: CAISKQGPGPLPEAFF. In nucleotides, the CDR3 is TGTGCCATCAGTAAACAGGGACCAGGTCCTTTGCCTGAAGCTTTCTTT.

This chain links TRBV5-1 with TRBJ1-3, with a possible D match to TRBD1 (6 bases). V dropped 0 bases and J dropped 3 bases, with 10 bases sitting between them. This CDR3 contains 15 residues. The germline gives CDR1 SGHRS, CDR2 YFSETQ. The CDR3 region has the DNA TGCGCCAGCAGCTTGGGCAGGGGCTTTGGAAACACCATATATTTT. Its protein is CASSLGRGFGNTIYF.

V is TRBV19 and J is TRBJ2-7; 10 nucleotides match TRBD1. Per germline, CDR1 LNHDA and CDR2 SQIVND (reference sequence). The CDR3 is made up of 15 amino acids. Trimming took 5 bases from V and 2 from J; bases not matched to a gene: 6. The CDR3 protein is CASSPGQGVPYEQYF. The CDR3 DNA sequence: TGTGCCAGTAGTCCTGGACAGGGGGTCCCCTACGAGCAGTACTTC.

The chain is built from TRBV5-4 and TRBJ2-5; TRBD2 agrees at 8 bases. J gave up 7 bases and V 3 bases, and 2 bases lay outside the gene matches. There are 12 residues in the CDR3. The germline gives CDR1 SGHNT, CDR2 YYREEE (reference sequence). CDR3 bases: TGTGCCAGCAGCTCGGGGGGGTTGACCCAGTACTTC. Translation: CASSSGGLTQYF.

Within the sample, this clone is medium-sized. This CDR3 reads CASKWGSGYQETQYF. The CDR3 DNA reads TGTGCCAGCAAATGGGGTAGCGGGTACCAAGAGACCCAGTACTTC. The V gene is TRBV2, the J gene TRBJ2-5; 7 positions match TRBD2. CDR3 length equals 15 residues. From germline, CDR1 is SNHLY and CDR2 FYNNEI. The J segment lost 0 bases and the V segment lost 7 bases, leaving 8 bases of the junction unmatched.

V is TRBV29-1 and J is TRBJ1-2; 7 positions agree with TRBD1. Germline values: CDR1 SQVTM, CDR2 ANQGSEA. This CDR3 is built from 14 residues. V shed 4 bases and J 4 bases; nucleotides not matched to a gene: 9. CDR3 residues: CSVARQGGGYGYTF. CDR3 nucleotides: TGCAGCGTTGCCCGACAGGGTGGCGGCTATGGCTACACCTTC. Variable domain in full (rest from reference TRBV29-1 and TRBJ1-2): SAVISQKPSRDICQRGTSLTIQCQVDSQVTMMFWYRQQPGQSLTLIATANQGSEATYESGFVIDKFPISRPNLTFSTLTVSNMSPEDSSIYLCSVARQGGGYGYTFGSGTRLTVV.

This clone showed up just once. CDR3 in DNA: TGCGCCAGCAGCTTGGGGCCACAGGGCATCGACACTGAAGCTTTCTTT. Encoded protein: CASSLGPQGIDTEAFF. This chain links TRBV5-1 with TRBJ1-1; D perhaps matches TRBD1 (6 bases). The CDR3 length is 16 residues. Per the germline V gene, CDR1 is SGHRS and CDR2 is YFSETQ. V dropped 0 bases and J dropped 3 bases, with 15 bases sitting between them.